This T cell receptor (beta chain) derives from a study of blood T cell repertoires in COVID-19. About the study: Acute-phase and convalescent COVID-19 samples originated in the United States, Italy and Spain.

This table comes from immunoSEQ multiplex PCR, and its TCRdb copy is limited to in-frame clones, with some not included. Here the sample spans about half a million clones, 70% to 90% being singletons. Per germline, CDR1 SGHRS and CDR2 YFSETQ. The CDR3 extends over 13 amino acids. V lost 4 bases to trimming and J lost 2 bases, with 10 bases between them. The receptor was isolated from a human donor in a cohort sampled during active COVID-19. Sequenced material: peripheral blood. This chain links TRBV5-1 with TRBJ2-7, with D maybe TRBD1 (5 bases). CDR3 residues: CASSQDTPYEQYF. As DNA, the CDR3 is TGCGCCAGCAGCCAGGACACTCCCTACGAGCAGTACTTC.